Listed below are T cell receptor beta chains from one sample, sequenced in a study of CD8 T cells in Susac syndrome. TCRdb re-called the immunoSEQ multiplex PCR reads through MiXCR, storing one row per CDR3 protein. In the table there are about 76,000 distinct CDR3 sequences, approximately 94% of which are singletons. Sequenced sample: CD8+ T cells from PBMCs. All receptors come from a human donor with Susac syndrome. Both conserved end residues are part of each CDR3.

j_gene	v_gene	CDR3aa
TRBJ2-3	TRBV7-8	CASSLSSGGMPDTQYF
TRBJ2-1	TRBV7-2	CASSLTAPGLAGDEQFF
TRBJ2-1	TRBV5-1	CASTAGLQSSYNEQFF
TRBJ2-5	TRBV4-3	CASSPNWGTGGLEEYF
TRBJ2-6	TRBV7-2	CASSLGTGGSGANVLTF
TRBJ2-5	TRBV27	CASSRKPGLAGEETQYF
TRBJ2-3	TRBV19	CASSIDPSQGADTQYF
TRBJ1-1	TRBV6-5	CASSYSSPAIEAFF
TRBJ2-5	TRBV9	CASSETGGGRFGTQYF
TRBJ2-3	TRBV27	CASSLSDGDTQYF
TRBJ2-7	TRBV19	CASSTGQRYEQYF
TRBJ2-3	TRBV29-1	CSVGPPHRPFKDPLSTDTQYF
TRBJ1-2	TRBV7-8	CASSPGQGGGYTF
TRBJ2-3	TRBV4-3	CASSQVGIAGDDTQYF
TRBJ2-1	TRBV5-5	CASSLLLQGAYNEQFF